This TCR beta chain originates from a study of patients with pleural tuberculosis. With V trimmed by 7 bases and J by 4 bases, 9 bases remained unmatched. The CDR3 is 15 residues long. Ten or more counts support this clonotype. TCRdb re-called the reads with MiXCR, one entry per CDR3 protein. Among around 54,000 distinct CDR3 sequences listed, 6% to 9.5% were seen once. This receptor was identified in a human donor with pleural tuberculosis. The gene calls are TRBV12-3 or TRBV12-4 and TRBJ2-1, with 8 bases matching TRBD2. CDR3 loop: CASNAGTRTYNEQFF. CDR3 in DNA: TGTGCCAGCAACGCCGGGACTAGGACTTACAATGAGCAGTTCTTC.